These 2 T cell receptor beta chains were all obtained from the same sample, sequenced in a study of cytomegalovirus exposure and HLA in healthy donors. The PCR was carried out with 60 Vbeta primers and 13 Jbeta primers. The assay was immunoSEQ multiplex PCR, and TCRdb's table has in-frame clones only and misses some. Counted here are 100,000 or so clones, approximately 80% occurring once; the ten biggest clones make up about 5.2%. Material for sequencing was PBMCs. The receptors come from a female donor in good health and CMV-seropositive.

The J gene is TRBJ1-4, the V gene TRBV7-9; 7 nucleotides match TRBD1. Germline values: CDR1 SEHNR, CDR2 FQNEAQ (reference sequence). Losses at the gene ends were 4 bases for V and 4 bases for J; bases not matched to a gene: 18. There are 19 residues in the CDR3. The CDR3 DNA reads as TGTGCCAGCAGCTACCACTCCCTCCGAGACAGGGCGGGTAATGAAAAACTGTTTTTT. This codes for CASSYHSLRDRAGNEKLFF.

The V call is TRBV28, the J call TRBJ2-7; 8 nucleotides align to TRBD2. Germline CDR1 MDHEN, CDR2 SYDVKM. This CDR3 spans 14 amino acids. J lost 6 bases, V lost 6 bases, and 10 bases had no gene match. The CDR3 spells CASRESGRNGEQYF. DNA for the CDR3: TGTGCCAGCAGGGAAAGCGGGAGAAATGGCGAGCAGTACTTC.